This T cell receptor beta chain was observed in a study of blood T cell repertoires in COVID-19. Study background: Nucleic acid was either cDNA or gDNA, and it came from T cells, B-cell-depleted T cells, or PBMCs.

Source study methods: Estimated nucleated cell counts came from reference gene primer amplification. Sequencing was performed with immunoSEQ multiplex PCR; in TCRdb, only in-frame clones are kept and a portion is missing. That table is the source of V, J and clone size, and D and trimming were worked out from the DNA. Of about 98,000 clones listed, about 85% were seen once; the top ten hold about 4.2%. J lost 2 bases, V lost 5 bases, and 6 bases had no gene match. Germline V gene lookup returns CDR1 KGHSH and CDR2 LQKENI. This CDR3 has 14 residues. The clonotype was recovered from a man between 65 and 80 years old with acute or convalescent COVID-19. The V gene is TRBV18, the J gene TRBJ2-7; 7 bases are a match to TRBD1. The sample consisted of peripheral blood. CDR3 residues: CASSSGGSAYEQYF. Written as DNA, the CDR3 is TGTGCCAGCTCATCAGGGGGATCGGCCTACGAGCAGTACTTC.